The T cell receptor beta chain under discussion was sequenced for a study of molecular identifiers for immune sequencing clone quantification. At least ten counts were recorded for this clonotype. MiXCR, applied by TCRdb to the PCR reads, yields one record per CDR3 protein. The table records approximately 550,000 distinct CDR3 sequences, around 25% of them present only once. Germline CDR1 and CDR2: SQVTM and ANQGSEA. The CDR3 consists of 13 residues. The sequencing input was naive CD8+ T cells from blood, with Jurkat cell RNA spiked in. Subset specified: FACS-sorted CD8+CD4-CCR7+CD45RA+ naive T cells. This rearrangement joins TRBV29-1 to TRBJ2-7; D ambiguous. The sequence came from a human donor in good health. Some libraries in this study had Jurkat cell RNA spiked in. CDR3 protein: CSPPRVSFYEQYF. The CDR3 DNA sequence: TGCAGTCCACCCCGGGTCAGTTTCTACGAGCAGTACTTC.